The 29 T cell receptor beta chains presented below share a single source sample, sequenced in a study of blood T cell repertoires in COVID-19. The assay was immunoSEQ multiplex PCR, and TCRdb's table has in-frame clones only and misses some. Of 150,000 or so clones listed, over 60% were seen once; the top ten hold roughly 8.9%. Sequenced sample: peripheral blood. These receptors originate from a woman aged 45-60 years with active or convalescent COVID-19.

The table lists this clone with a few counts. This CDR3 reads CASSPGLTSGANVLTF. The CDR3 DNA reads as TGTGCCAGCAGTCCCGGACTGACCTCTGGGGCCAACGTCCTGACTTTC. The rearrangement links TRBV6-6 to TRBJ2-6; D is perhaps TRBD2 (5 bases). V lost 5 bases to trimming and J lost 0 bases, with 11 bases between them. The CDR3 runs 16 residues. From germline, CDR1 is MNHNY and CDR2 SVGAGI (reference sequence).

This clone showed up just once. The chain uses TRBV3-1 (or the pseudogene TRBV3-2) and TRBJ1-2; D is undetermined. V lost 1 base, J lost 3 bases, and 9 bases lay in between. Germline values: CDR1 LGHDT, CDR2 YNNKEL (reference sequence). The CDR3 is made up of 14 amino acids. The CDR3 spells CASSQVDTDYGYTF. The CDR3 DNA reads as TGTGCCAGCAGCCAAGTCGACACAGACTATGGCTACACCTTC.

The J gene is TRBJ2-7, the V gene TRBV5-1; the match to TRBD1 covers 10 bases. The CDR3 totals 15 residues. V lost 4 bases to trimming and J lost 5 bases; unmatched junction nucleotides: 9. CDR1 and CDR2 from the germline V gene are SGHRS and YFSETQ. DNA of the CDR3: TGCGCCAGCAGCCCACCGGGACAGGGGAAAGACGAGCAGTACTTC. Translation gives CASSPPGQGKDEQYF.

This clone has more than one count but fewer than ten. The chain combines TRBV18 with TRBJ1-5; 9 positions match TRBD1. The CDR3 extends over 15 amino acids. V lost 2 bases, J lost 8 bases, and 7 bases stayed unmatched. Per germline, CDR1 KGHSH and CDR2 LQKENI. CDR3 sequence: CASSPNRGRTEPQHF. The DNA for the CDR3 is TGTGCCAGCTCACCAAACAGGGGGCGTACGGAGCCCCAGCATTTT.

This clone appeared once. V gene TRBV6-9 combines with J gene TRBJ1-2, with 7 bases fitting TRBD1. Germline V gene sequence: CDR1 MNHGY, CDR2 SVAAGI. The CDR3 runs to 17 residues. Trimming removed 4 bases from V and 2 bases from J; junction bases left unmatched: 13. The chain's CDR3 is CASSCLDRALLNYGYTF. In DNA, the CDR3 is TGTGCCAGCAGTTGTCTCGACAGGGCCCTGCTCAACTATGGCTACACCTTC.

The genes are TRBV15 and TRBJ2-5, with D maybe TRBD1 (6 bases). Germline-derived CDR1 and CDR2 are LNHNV and YYDKDF (reference sequence). The CDR3 loop spans 14 amino acids. The germline V and J ends were trimmed by 1 base and 6 bases, with 12 bases remaining between them. CDR3 region: CATSRGSGAKTQYF. The DNA for the CDR3 is TGTGCCACCAGCAGAGGCTCAGGGGCGAAGACCCAGTACTTC.

This clone was recorded only once. The gene calls are TRBV7-2 and TRBJ2-1; D may be TRBD2 (5 bases). V was trimmed by 5 bases and J by 4 bases, leaving 12 bases between them. CDR3 length: 14 residues. CDR1 is SGHTA, CDR2 FQGNSA, per germline. CDR3 in DNA: TGTGCCAGCAGCCCGAGGGTCGAATACAATGAGCAGTTCTTC. This codes for CASSPRVEYNEQFF.

This clone has a single count. The chain couples TRBV7-8 to TRBJ1-6; D is uncertain. Germline V CDR1 and CDR2: SGHVS, FQNEAQ. The CDR3 extends over 13 amino acids. V lost 1 base, J lost 6 bases, and 4 bases lay in between. DNA for the CDR3: TGTGCCAGCAGCTTAGACGGTAATTCACCCCTCCACTTT. It specifies CASSLDGNSPLHF.

The chain joins TRBV6-2 or TRBV6-3 to TRBJ2-5, with D maybe TRBD2 (6 bases). Germline V gene lookup returns CDR1 MNHEY and CDR2 SVGEGT. This CDR3 has 15 amino acids. Trimming left V 0 bases short and J 4 bases short, with 12 bases between. The chain's CDR3 is CASSYSGGPGETQYF. The CDR3 coding sequence is TGTGCCAGCAGTTACTCGGGGGGACCCGGAGAGACCCAGTACTTC.

The chain employs TRBV6-1 and TRBJ1-2; 8 bases fit TRBD1. With 3 bases clipped from V and 8 bases from J, the junction kept 5 bases outside the gene matches. Germline V lookup: CDR1 MNHNS, CDR2 SASEGT. The CDR3 contains 13 residues. The CDR3 DNA sequence: TGTGCCAGCAGTGACCTCGACAGGGGAGGCTACACCTTC. This gives the protein CASSDLDRGGYTF.

CDR3 nucleotides: TGTGCCAGCAGTTTATATCTGGCCGGACGGGGTGGCTACACCTTC. Protein sequence: CASSLYLAGRGGYTF. J is TRBJ1-2 and V is TRBV28; no definite D call. Trimming left V 1 base short and J 7 bases short, with 16 bases between. The CDR3 extends over 15 amino acids. CDR1 and CDR2 from the germline V gene are MDHEN and SYDVKM.

The chain links TRBV11-2 to TRBJ1-1, with no clear D. The germline CDR1 and CDR2 sequences are SGHAT and FQNNGV. The V gene lost 0 bases and the J gene lost 0 bases, with 11 bases spanning the gap. This CDR3 has 16 amino acids. As DNA, the CDR3 is TGTGCCAGCAGCTTAGACAATGCGGCAGTGAACACTGAAGCTTTCTTT. It is translated as CASSLDNAAVNTEAFF.

The V and J genes are TRBV5-5 and TRBJ1-2, with TRBD1 identical over 11 bases. The CDR3 loop spans 14 amino acids. Germline V gives CDR1 SGHKS, CDR2 YYEKEE (reference sequence). Trimming at V came to 4 bases and at J to 14 bases, leaving 13 bases not matched to a gene. This CDR3 reads CASSVDRGLRVSTF. The CDR3 DNA reads TGTGCCAGCAGCGTGGACAGGGGGCTTCGGGTTTCGACCTTC.

This sequence joins TRBV11-2 and TRBJ2-7, with 11 bases fitting TRBD2. The CDR3 has 14 amino acids. V was pared by 2 bases and J by 3 bases, with 0 bases of the junction left unmatched. Per the germline V gene, CDR1 is SGHAT and CDR2 is FQNNGV. The DNA for the CDR3 is TGTGCCAGCAGCTTACTAGCGGGGGGCTACGAGCAGTACTTC. It yields the protein CASSLLAGGYEQYF.

The chain combines TRBV2 with TRBJ1-5; D remains ambiguous. V shed 3 bases and J shed 11 bases, with 11 bases lying between them. This CDR3 has 12 amino acids. From germline, CDR1 is SNHLY and CDR2 FYNNEI. For the CDR3, the DNA is TGTGCCAGCAGTGAGAATAGAGAGGCCCAGCATTTT. Amino acids: CASSENREAQHF.

This clone was counted a single time. The genes are TRBV5-1 and TRBJ1-1, with D possibly being TRBD1 (5 bases). V was clipped by 0 bases and J by 2 bases, with 11 bases between them. Looked up from germline, CDR1 is SGHRS and CDR2 is YFSETQ. The CDR3 spans 15 residues. The CDR3: CASSLAGGVNTEAFF. In DNA form, the CDR3 reads TGCGCCAGCAGCTTGGCCGGGGGTGTCAACACTGAAGCTTTCTTT.

The V gene is TRBV28, the J gene TRBJ2-1; possible D gene TRBD1, 6 bases. The V end lost 7 bases, the J end lost 4 bases, and 14 bases lay between the germline ends. The germline V gene has CDR1 MDHEN and CDR2 SYDVKM. CDR3 length: 14 residues. The CDR3 nucleotides read TGTGCCAGCATCCCAGGGGACCGATACAATGAGCAGTTCTTC. This codes for CASIPGDRYNEQFF.

The rearrangement uses TRBV7-2 and TRBJ2-2; D gene unclear. The V gene's germline CDR1 is SGHTA and CDR2 FQGNSA. Between the trimmed V and J ends, which lost 1 base and 4 bases, there was a span of 7 bases. This CDR3 is 14 amino acids long. Written as DNA, the CDR3 is TGTGCCAGCAGCTTAGGGGCCCTCACCGGGGAGCTGTTTTTT. Translating it yields CASSLGALTGELFF. The entire variable domain, with the rest obtained from reference TRBV7-2 and TRBJ2-2, is as follows: GAGVSQSPSNKVTEKGKDVELRCDPISGHTALYWYRQSLGQGLEFLIYFQGNSAPDKSGLPSDRFSAERTGGSVSTLTIQRTQQEDSAVYLCASSLGALTGELFFGEGSRLTVL.

The chain links TRBV29-1 to TRBJ1-1, with TRBD1 matching over 10 bases. With 6 bases clipped from V and 6 bases from J, the junction kept 7 bases outside the gene matches. Germline CDR1 and CDR2: SQVTM and ANQGSEA. This CDR3 spans 13 amino acids. As DNA, the CDR3 is TGCAGCGTCCCCGGGACAGGGGACGCTGAAGCTTTCTTT. Protein: CSVPGTGDAEAFF.

CDR3 nucleotides: TGTGCCAGCAGCCCGTTCTTAAGGGGCGCGGACACCGGGGAGCTGTTTTTT. Translating it yields CASSPFLRGADTGELFF. The chain employs TRBV5-6 and TRBJ2-2; maybe TRBD1 (5 bases). The germline V gene encodes CDR1 SGHDT and CDR2 YYEEEE. Deletions cut 4 bases from V and 3 bases from J, with 19 bases between. The CDR3 is 17 residues long.

V is TRBV7-3 and J is TRBJ1-1, with D tentatively TRBD1 (6 bases). Germline CDR1 reads SGHTA; CDR2 reads FQGTGA. V was trimmed by 5 bases and J by 3 bases, leaving 13 bases between them. The CDR3 contains 14 residues. This CDR3 reads CASSRTALDTEAFF. The CDR3 DNA is TGTGCCAGCAGCCGGACAGCGCTCGACACTGAAGCTTTCTTT.

This chain links TRBV28 with TRBJ1-1, with D tentatively TRBD1 (5 bases). The CDR3 extends over 15 amino acids. V lost 5 bases and J lost 0, with 13 bases in between. Germline CDR1 reads MDHEN; CDR2 reads SYDVKM. The CDR3 DNA reads as TGTGCCAGCAGTCCCACAGGCCCGATGAACACTGAAGCTTTCTTT. Translation: CASSPTGPMNTEAFF.

The J gene is TRBJ2-1, the V gene TRBV5-4, with a possible D match to TRBD2 (6 bases). CDR1 SGHNT and CDR2 YYREEE come from the germline V gene (reference sequence). The V gene lost 0 bases and the J gene lost 5 bases, with 12 bases spanning the gap. The CDR3 is made up of 15 amino acids. CDR3 nucleotide sequence: TGTGCCAGCAGCTTGGCGGGGGAGGCTAACAATGAGCAGTTCTTC. Protein sequence: CASSLAGEANNEQFF.

V usage is TRBV10-3 and J usage is TRBJ2-7; maybe TRBD2 (6 bases). Germline V gene data show CDR1 as ENHRY and CDR2 as SYGVKD. There are 14 residues in the CDR3. With 3 bases removed from V and 5 bases from J, the gap between germline ends came to 14 bases. DNA for the CDR3: TGTGCCATCAGTGATTTGCGGGATTTCCACGAGCAGTACTTC. It is translated as CAISDLRDFHEQYF.

This clone was seen once. The gene calls are TRBV4-3 and TRBJ1-5, with 12 bases fitting TRBD1. The junction had 10 bases not matched to a gene; V was cut back by 0 bases and J by 4 bases. This CDR3 region has 19 residues. Germline CDR1 is LGHNA and CDR2 is YSLEER. The CDR3 DNA reads as TGCGCCAGCAGCCAAGATAGGGGACAGGGGGCCTTTGGGAATCAGCCCCAGCATTTT. It is translated as CASSQDRGQGAFGNQPQHF.

CDR3 in amino acids: CASSLKGQAQLGEQYF. The CDR3 nucleotides read TGTGCCAGCTCACTCAAGGGACAGGCTCAACTCGGCGAGCAGTACTTC. The gene calls are TRBV18 and TRBJ2-7; 8 bases match TRBD1. With V trimmed by 4 bases and J by 6 bases, 14 bases remained unmatched. The CDR3 loop spans 16 amino acids. Germline V gene lookup returns CDR1 KGHSH and CDR2 LQKENI. Filled out from reference TRBV18 and TRBJ2-7, the complete variable domain reads NAGVMQNPRHLVRRRGQEARLRCSPMKGHSHVYWYRQLPEEGLKFMVYLQKENIIDESGMPKERFSAEFPKEGPSILRIQQVVRGDSAAYFCASSLKGQAQLGEQYFGPGTRLTVT.

The chain combines TRBV28 with TRBJ2-5; 9 bases line up with TRBD1. CDR3 length: 15 amino acids. The germline CDR1 and CDR2 sequences are MDHEN and SYDVKM. Trimming took 4 bases from V and 5 from J; bases not matched to a gene: 8. This CDR3 reads CASSSGTGNTETQYF. DNA for the CDR3: TGTGCCAGCAGTTCCGGGACAGGGAACACGGAGACCCAGTACTTC. Combining the CDR3 with reference TRBV28 and TRBJ2-5 gives the whole variable domain DVKVTQSSRYLVKRTGEKVFLECVQDMDHENMFWYRQDPGLGLRLIYFSYDVKMKEKGDIPEGYSVSREKKERFSLILESASTNQTSMYLCASSSGTGNTETQYFGPGTRLLVL.

This sequence joins TRBV30 and TRBJ2-7; TRBD2 matches at 10 bases. J was trimmed by 1 base and V by 2 bases; bases with no gene match: 5. CDR3 length equals 15 residues. Germline V CDR1 and CDR2: GTSNPN, SVGIG (reference sequence). The CDR3 here is CAWSPGLAFSYEQYF. CDR3 DNA: TGTGCCTGGAGTCCGGGACTAGCGTTTTCCTACGAGCAGTACTTC.

V gene TRBV7-2 combines with J gene TRBJ1-3; 12 bases fit TRBD1. V was pared by 2 bases and J by 12 bases, with 14 bases of the junction left unmatched. In germline, CDR1 is SGHTA, CDR2 FQGNSA. This CDR3 has 17 residues. The CDR3 sequence is CASSLRSGTGGYSGIYF. The CDR3 DNA is TGTGCCAGCAGCTTAAGATCCGGGACAGGGGGCTATAGTGGCATATATTTT.